This T cell receptor (beta chain) was obtained from a study of neurological immune-mediated disorders. Regarding the study as a whole: TCR-beta repertoires seemed private in all groups, with no expanded CDR3 amino acid sequences shared. HTLV-1-associated myelopathy ranked highest for TCR clonal expansion and multiple sclerosis lowest, beneath healthy controls.

Synthesis of cDNA was performed by 5'RACE using 10-nucleotide random UMIs. TCRdb re-called the 5' RACE reads with MiXCR, one entry per CDR3 protein. Found here are about 49,000 distinct CDR3 sequences, around 13% of them singletons; the top ten hold roughly 4.3%. This clonotype was observed many times. The antigen remains unidentified. The time point was: longitudinal time-point 2. Germline CDR1 is MDHEN and CDR2 is SYDVKM. The V segment lost 6 bases and the J segment 7 bases; nucleotides outside the gene matches: 6. CDR3 size: 15 residues. The TCR comes from a male donor with HTLV-1-associated myelopathy (HAM/TSP). The sequencing sample was made of PBMCs. The chain couples TRBV28 to TRBJ1-6; 10 bases match TRBD1. DNA of the CDR3: TGTGCCAGCAGACGACAGGGGGCGGTGAATTCACCCCTCCACTTT. It is translated as CASRRQGAVNSPLHF.